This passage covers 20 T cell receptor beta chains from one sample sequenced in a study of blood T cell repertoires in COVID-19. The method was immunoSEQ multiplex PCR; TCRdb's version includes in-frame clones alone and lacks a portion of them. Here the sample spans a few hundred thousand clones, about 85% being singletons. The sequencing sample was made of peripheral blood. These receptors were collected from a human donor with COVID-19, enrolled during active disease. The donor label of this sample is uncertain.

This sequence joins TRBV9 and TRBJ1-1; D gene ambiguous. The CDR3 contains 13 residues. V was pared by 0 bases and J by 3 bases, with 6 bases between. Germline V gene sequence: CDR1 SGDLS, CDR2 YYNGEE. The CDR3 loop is CASSVVRDTEAFF. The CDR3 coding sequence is TGTGCCAGCAGCGTAGTCCGGGACACTGAAGCTTTCTTT.

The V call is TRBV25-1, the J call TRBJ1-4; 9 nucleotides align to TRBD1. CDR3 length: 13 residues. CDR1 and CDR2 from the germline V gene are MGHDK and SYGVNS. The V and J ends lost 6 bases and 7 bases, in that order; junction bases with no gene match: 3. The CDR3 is CASSTGGSEKLFF. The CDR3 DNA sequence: TGTGCCAGCAGCACAGGGGGCTCTGAAAAACTGTTTTTT.

CDR3 amino acids: CASSKRPGQGAQETQYF. The CDR3 nucleotides are TGTGCCAGCAGCAAACGACCGGGACAGGGAGCCCAAGAGACCCAGTACTTC. This chain connects TRBV7-6 to TRBJ2-5, with 9 bases that match TRBD1. Germline V gene sequence: CDR1 SGHVS, CDR2 FNYEAQ. V was clipped by 5 bases and J by 1 base; unmatched bases: 11. The CDR3 totals 17 residues.

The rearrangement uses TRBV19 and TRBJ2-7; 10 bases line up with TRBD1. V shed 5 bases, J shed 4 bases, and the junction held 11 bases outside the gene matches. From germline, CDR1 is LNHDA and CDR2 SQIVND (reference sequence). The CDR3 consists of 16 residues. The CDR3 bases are TGTGCCAGTAGTCATTGGGGGGACAGGGGACCTTACGAGCAGTACTTC. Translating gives CASSHWGDRGPYEQYF.

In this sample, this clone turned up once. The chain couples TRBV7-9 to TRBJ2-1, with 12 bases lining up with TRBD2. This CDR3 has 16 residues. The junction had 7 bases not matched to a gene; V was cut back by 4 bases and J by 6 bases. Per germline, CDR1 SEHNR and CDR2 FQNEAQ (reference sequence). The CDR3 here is CASSSLAGGPRNEQFF. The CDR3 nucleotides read TGTGCCAGCAGCTCCCTAGCGGGAGGGCCCCGCAATGAGCAGTTCTTC.

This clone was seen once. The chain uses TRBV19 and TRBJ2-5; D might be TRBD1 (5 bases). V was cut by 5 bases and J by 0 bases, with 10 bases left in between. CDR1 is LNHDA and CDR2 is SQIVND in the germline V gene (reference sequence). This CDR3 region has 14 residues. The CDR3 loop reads CASSSTDYQETQYF. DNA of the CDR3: TGTGCCAGTAGTTCGACAGACTACCAAGAGACCCAGTACTTC. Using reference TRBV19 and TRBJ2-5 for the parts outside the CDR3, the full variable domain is DGGITQSPKYLFRKEGQNVTLSCEQNLNHDAMYWYRQDPGQGLRLIYYSQIVNDFQKGDIAEGYSVSREKKESFPLTVTSAQKNPTAFYLCASSSTDYQETQYFGPGTRLLVL.

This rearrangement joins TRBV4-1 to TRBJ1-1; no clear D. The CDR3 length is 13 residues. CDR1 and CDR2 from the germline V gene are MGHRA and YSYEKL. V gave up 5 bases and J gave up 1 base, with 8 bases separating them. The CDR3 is CASSFHRNTEAFF. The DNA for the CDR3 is TGCGCCAGCAGCTTCCACAGGAACACTGAAGCTTTCTTT.

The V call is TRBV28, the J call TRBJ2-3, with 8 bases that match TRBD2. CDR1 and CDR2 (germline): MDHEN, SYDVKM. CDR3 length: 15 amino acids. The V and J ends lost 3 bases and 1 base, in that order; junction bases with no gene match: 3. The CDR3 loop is CASSFSGSGTDTQYF. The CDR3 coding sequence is TGTGCCAGCAGTTTCAGCGGGAGCGGCACAGATACGCAGTATTTT.

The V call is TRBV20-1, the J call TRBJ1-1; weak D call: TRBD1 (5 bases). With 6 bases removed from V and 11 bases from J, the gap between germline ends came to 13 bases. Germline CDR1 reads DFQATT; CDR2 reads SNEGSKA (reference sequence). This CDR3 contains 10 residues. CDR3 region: CSADPNRAFF. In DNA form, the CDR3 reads TGCAGTGCGGACCCGAACAGGGCTTTCTTT.

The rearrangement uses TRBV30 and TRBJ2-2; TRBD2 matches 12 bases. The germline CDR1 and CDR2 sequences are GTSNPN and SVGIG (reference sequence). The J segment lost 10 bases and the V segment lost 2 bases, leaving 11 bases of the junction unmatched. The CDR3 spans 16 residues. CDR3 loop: CAWSPGLAGNVEELFF. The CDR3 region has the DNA TGTGCCTGGAGTCCAGGACTAGCGGGAAACGTAGAGGAGCTGTTTTTT.

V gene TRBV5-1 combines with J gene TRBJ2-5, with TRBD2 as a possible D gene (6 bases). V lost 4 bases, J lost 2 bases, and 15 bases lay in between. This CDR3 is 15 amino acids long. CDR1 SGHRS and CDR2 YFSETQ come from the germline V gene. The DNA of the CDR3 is TGCGCCAGCAGCATCGGAGGGCCCGATCAAGAGACCCAGTACTTC. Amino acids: CASSIGGPDQETQYF.

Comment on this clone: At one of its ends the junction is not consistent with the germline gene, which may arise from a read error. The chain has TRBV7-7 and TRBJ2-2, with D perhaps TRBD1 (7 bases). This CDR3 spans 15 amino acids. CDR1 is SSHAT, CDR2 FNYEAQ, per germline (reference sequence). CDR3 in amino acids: CASSFDREDTGELFF. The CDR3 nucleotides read TGTGCTAGCAGCTTCGACAGGGAGGACACCGGGGAGCTGTTTTTT. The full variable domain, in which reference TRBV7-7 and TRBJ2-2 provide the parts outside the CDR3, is GAGVSQSPRYKVTKRGQDVTLRCDPISSHATLYWYQQALGQGPEFLTYFNYEAQPDKSGLPSDRFSAERPEGSISTLTIQRTEQRDSAMYRCASSFDREDTGELFFGEGSRLTVL.

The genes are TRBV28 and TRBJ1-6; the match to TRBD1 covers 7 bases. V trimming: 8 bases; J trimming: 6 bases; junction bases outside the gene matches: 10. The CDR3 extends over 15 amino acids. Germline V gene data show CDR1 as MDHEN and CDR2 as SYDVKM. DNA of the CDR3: TGTGCCAGCCGACGTAGGGACAGAGTTAATTCACCCCTCCACTTT. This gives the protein CASRRRDRVNSPLHF.

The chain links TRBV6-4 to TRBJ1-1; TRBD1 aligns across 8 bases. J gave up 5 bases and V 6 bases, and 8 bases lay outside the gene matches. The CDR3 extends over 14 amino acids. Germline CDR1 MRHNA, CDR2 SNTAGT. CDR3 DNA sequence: TGTGCCAGCAGCCCGGACAGGGCCGGGACTGAAGCTTTCTTT. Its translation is CASSPDRAGTEAFF.

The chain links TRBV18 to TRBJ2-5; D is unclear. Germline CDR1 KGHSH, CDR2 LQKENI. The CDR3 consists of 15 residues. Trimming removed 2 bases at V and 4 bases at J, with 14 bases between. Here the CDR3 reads CASSPIPPNGETQYF. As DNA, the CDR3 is TGTGCCAGCTCACCAATCCCCCCCAACGGAGAGACCCAGTACTTC.

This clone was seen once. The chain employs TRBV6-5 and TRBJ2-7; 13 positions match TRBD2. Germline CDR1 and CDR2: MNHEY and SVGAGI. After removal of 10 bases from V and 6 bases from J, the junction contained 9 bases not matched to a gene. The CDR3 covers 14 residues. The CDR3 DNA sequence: TGTGCCACCCGAAGACTAGCGGGAGGTTTCGAGCAGTACTTC. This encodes CATRRLAGGFEQYF.

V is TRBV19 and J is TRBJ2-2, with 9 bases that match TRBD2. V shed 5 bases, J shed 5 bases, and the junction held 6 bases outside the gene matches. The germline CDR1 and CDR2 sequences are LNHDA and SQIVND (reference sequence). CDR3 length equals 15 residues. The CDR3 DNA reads TGTGCCAGTAGTCCGTGGAGCGGGGGGACCGGGGAGCTGTTTTTT. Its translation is CASSPWSGGTGELFF.

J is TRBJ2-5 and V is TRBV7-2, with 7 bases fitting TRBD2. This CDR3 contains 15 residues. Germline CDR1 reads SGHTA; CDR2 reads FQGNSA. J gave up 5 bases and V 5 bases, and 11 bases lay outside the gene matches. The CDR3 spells CASSLMAGEGETQYF. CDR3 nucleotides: TGTGCCAGCAGCCTCATGGCGGGAGAGGGTGAGACCCAGTACTTC. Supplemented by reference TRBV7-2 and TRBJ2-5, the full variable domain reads GAGVSQSPSNKVTEKGKDVELRCDPISGHTALYWYRQSLGQGLEFLIYFQGNSAPDKSGLPSDRFSAERTGGSVSTLTIQRTQQEDSAVYLCASSLMAGEGETQYFGPGTRLLVL.

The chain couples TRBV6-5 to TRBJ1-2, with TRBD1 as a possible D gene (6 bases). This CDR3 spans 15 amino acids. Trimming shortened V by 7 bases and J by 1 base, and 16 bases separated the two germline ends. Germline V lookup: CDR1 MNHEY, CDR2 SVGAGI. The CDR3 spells CASTPGGRVNYGYTF. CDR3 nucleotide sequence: TGTGCCAGCACCCCGGGGGGCCGGGTTAACTATGGCTACACCTTC.

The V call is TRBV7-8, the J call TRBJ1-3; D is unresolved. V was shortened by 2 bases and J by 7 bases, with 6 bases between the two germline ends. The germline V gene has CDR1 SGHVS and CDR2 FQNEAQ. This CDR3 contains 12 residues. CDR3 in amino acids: CASSLFGNTIYF. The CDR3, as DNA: TGTGCCAGCAGCTTATTCGGGAACACCATATATTTT.